The clone carrying this T cell receptor (beta chain) was picked up a small number of times. Antigen specificity is unknown. This specimen comes from a study of cytomegalovirus exposure and HLA in healthy donors. Study findings and constraints: Many donors carried some public TCRs, although rarity characterized most TCR sequences. Productive status was seen about 90% or about 30% of the time for most TCR beta V segments in an earlier analysis.

Primers: 60 Vbeta forward and 13 Jbeta reverse. The assay was immunoSEQ multiplex PCR, and TCRdb's table has in-frame clones only and misses some. The table shows some 150,000 clones, with around 81% occurring only once. Sequencing was performed on PBMCs. This TCR derives from a male donor in good health and CMV-seronegative.

The CDR3 is CASSETEMNTEAFF. The DNA for the CDR3 is TGTGCCAGCTCAGAGACAGAGATGAACACTGAAGCTTTCTTT. The V call is TRBV18, the J call TRBJ1-1; D possibly corresponds to TRBD1 (5 bases). Per the germline V gene, CDR1 is KGHSH and CDR2 is LQKENI. The CDR3 totals 14 residues. V lost 5 bases to trimming and J lost 0 bases, with 10 bases between them.